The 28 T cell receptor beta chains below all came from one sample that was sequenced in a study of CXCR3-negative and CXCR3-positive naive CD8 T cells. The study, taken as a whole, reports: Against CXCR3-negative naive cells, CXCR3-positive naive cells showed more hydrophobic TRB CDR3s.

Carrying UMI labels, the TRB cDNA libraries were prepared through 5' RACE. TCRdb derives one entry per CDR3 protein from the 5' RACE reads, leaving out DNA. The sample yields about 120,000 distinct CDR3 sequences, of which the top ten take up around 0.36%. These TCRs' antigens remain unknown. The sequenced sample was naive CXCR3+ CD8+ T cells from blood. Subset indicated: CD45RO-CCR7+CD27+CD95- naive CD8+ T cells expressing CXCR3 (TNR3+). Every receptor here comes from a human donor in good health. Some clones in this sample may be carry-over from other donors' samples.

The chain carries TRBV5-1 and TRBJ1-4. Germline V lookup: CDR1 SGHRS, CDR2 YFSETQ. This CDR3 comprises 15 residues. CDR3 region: CASSLSGEGNEKLFF.

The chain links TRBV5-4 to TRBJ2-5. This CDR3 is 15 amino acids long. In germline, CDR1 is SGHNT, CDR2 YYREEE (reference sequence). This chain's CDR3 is CASSFRGGRGETQYF.

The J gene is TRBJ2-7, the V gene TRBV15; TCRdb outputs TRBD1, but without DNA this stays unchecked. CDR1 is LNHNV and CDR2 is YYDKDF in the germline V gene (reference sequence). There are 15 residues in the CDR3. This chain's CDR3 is CATSRVRDRGYEQYF.

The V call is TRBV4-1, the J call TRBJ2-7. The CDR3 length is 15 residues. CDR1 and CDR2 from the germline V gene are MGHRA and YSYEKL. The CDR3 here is CASSQDRVGSYEQYF.

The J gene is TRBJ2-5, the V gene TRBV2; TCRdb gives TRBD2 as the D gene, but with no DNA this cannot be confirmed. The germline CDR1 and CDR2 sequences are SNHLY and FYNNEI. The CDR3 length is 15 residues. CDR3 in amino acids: CASSEELRGMETQYF.

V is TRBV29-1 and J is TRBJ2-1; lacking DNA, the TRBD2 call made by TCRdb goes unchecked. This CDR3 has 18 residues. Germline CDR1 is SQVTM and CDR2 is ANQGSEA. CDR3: CSVARWGSSGATYNEQFF.

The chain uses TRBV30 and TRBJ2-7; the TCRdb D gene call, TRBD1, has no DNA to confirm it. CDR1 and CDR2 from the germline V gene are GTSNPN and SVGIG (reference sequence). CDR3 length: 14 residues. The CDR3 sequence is CAWSPLDGLYEQYF.

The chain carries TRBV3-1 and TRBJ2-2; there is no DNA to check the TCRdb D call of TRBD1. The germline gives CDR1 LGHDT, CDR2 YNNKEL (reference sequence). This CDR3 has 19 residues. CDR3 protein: CASSQVDGGPNTDTGELFF.

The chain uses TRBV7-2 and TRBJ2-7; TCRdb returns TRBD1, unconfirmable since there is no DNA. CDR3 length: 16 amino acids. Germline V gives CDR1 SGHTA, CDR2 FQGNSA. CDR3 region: CASSFWGAPLSYEQYF.

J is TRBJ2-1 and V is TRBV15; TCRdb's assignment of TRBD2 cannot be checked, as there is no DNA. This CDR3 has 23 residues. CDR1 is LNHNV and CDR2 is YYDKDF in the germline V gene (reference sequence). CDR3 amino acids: CATSRDQGRKQLAGGLSYNEQFF.

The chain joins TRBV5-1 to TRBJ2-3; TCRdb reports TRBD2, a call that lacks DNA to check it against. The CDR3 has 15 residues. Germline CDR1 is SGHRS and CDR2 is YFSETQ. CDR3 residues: CASSLLAESTDTQYF.

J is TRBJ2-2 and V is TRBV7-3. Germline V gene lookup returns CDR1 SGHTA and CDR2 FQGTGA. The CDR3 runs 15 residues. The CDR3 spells CASSLSLPNTGELFF. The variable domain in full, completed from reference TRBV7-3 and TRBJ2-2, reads GAGVSQTPSNKVTEKGKYVELRCDPISGHTALYWYRQSLGQGPEFLIYFQGTGAADDSGLPNDRFFAVRPEGSVSTLKIQRTERGDSAVYLCASSLSLPNTGELFFGEGSRLTVL.

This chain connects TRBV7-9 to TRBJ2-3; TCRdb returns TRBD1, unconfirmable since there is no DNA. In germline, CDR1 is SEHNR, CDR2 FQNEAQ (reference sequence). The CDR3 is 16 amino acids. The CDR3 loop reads CASSVTGTSSTDTQYF.

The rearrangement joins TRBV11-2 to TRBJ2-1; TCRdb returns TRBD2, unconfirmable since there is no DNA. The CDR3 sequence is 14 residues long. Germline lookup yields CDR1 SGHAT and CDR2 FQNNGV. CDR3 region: CASSLDVGGGEQFF.

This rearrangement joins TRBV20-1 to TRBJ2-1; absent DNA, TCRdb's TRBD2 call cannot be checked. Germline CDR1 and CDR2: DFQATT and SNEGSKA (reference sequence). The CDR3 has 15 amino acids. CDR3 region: CSGSGLAYSYNEQFF.

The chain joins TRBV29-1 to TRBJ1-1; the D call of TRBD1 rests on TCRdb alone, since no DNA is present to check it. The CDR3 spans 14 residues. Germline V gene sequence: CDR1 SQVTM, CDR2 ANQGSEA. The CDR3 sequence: CSVEGDSMNTEAFF.

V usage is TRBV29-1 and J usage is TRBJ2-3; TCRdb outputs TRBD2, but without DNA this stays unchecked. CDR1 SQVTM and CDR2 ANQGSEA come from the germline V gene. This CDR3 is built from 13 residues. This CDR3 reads CSVVSGSGDTQYF.

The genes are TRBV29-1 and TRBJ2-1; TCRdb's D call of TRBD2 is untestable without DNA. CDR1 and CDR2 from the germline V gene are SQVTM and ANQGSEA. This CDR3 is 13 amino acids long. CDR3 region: CSGTSGHYNEQFF.

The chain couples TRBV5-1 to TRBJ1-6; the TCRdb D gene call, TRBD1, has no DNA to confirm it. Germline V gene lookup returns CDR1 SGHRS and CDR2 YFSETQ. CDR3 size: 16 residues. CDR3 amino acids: CASSHMGGKHNSPLHF.

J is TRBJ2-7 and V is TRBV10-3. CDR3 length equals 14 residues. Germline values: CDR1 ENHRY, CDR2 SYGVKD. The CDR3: CAISESTGTYEQYF.

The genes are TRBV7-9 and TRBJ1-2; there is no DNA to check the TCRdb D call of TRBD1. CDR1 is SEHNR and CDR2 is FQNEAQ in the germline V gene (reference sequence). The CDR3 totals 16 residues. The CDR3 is CASSQITGPANYGYTF. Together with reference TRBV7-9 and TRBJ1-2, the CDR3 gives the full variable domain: DTGVSQNPRHKITKRGQNVTFRCDPISEHNRLYWYRQTLGQGPEFLTYFQNEAQLEKSRLLSDRFSAERPKGSFSTLEIQRTEQGDSAMYLCASSQITGPANYGYTFGSGTRLTVV.

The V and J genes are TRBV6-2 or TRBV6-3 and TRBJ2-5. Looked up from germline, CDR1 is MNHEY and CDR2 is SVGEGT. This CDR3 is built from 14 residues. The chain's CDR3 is CASSYYDSQETQYF.

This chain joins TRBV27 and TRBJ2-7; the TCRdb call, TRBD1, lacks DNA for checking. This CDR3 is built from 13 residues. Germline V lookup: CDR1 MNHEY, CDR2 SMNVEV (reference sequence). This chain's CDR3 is CASSLGGEYEQYF.

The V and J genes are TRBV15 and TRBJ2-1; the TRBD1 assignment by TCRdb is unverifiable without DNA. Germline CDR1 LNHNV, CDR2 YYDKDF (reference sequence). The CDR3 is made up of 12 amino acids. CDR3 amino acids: CATSRAGPEQFF.

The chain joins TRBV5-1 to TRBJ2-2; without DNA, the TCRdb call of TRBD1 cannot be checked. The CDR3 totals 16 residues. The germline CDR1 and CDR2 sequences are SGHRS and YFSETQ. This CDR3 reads CASSTIRDWNTGELFF.

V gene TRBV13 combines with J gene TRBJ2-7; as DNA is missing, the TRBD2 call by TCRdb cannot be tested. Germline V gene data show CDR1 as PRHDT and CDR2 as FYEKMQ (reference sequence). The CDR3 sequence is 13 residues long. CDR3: CASSPSREAEQYF.

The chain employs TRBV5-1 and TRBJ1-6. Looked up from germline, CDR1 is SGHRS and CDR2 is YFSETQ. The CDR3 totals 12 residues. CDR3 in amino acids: CASSDGNSPLHF. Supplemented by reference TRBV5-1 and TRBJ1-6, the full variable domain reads KAGVTQTPRYLIKTRGQQVTLSCSPISGHRSVSWYQQTPGQGLQFLFEYFSETQRNKGNFPGRFSGRQFSNSRSEMNVSTLELGDSALYLCASSDGNSPLHFGNGTRLTVT.

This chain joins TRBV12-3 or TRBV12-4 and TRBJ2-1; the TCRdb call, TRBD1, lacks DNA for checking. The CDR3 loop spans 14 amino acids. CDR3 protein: CASNPVGPYNEQFF.